A single sample gave rise to the 14 T cell receptor beta chains below, sequenced in a study of cytomegalovirus exposure and HLA in healthy donors. Vbeta (60) and Jbeta (13) primers were used in the PCR. Produced via immunoSEQ multiplex PCR; TCRdb's table is partial and in-frame only. The table lists 140,000 to 150,000 clones, 70% to 80% of them singletons. The specimen sequenced was PBMCs. All receptors come from a man aged 40-49 years in good health and CMV-seropositive.

The chain uses TRBV9 and TRBJ1-1; D remains unclear. Trimming took off 3 bases at V and 5 bases at J, with 17 bases between the two ends. The CDR3 has 15 amino acids. Germline V gene lookup returns CDR1 SGDLS and CDR2 YYNGEE. The CDR3 sequence is CASSAPSAGFTEAFF. In DNA, the CDR3 is TGTGCCAGCAGCGCTCCTTCGGCAGGCTTTACTGAAGCTTTCTTT.

This chain uses TRBV5-1 with TRBJ2-5; 9 nucleotides agree with TRBD2. The CDR3 is 17 residues long. Germline assignment: CDR1 SGHRS and CDR2 YFSETQ. J was trimmed by 1 base and V by 4 bases; bases with no gene match: 11. The CDR3 coding sequence is TGCGCCAGCAGCCCCCCGTGGGGGCGGGAGGGCCAAGAGACCCAGTACTTC. It specifies CASSPPWGREGQETQYF. The whole variable domain, remainder taken from reference TRBV5-1 and TRBJ2-5, is KAGVTQTPRYLIKTRGQQVTLSCSPISGHRSVSWYQQTPGQGLQFLFEYFSETQRNKGNFPGRFSGRQFSNSRSEMNVSTLELGDSALYLCASSPPWGREGQETQYFGPGTRLLVL.

Only a few counts were recorded for this clone. The chain carries TRBV28 and TRBJ1-1, with TRBD1 matching over 7 bases. The CDR3 is made up of 14 amino acids. The germline CDR1 and CDR2 sequences are MDHEN and SYDVKM. Trimming cost V 2 bases and J 4 bases; bases outside gene matches: 4. CDR3 sequence reads: CASSLKTGFTEAFF. CDR3 nucleotide sequence: TGTGCCAGCAGTTTAAAGACAGGGTTCACTGAAGCTTTCTTT.

The chain is built from TRBV6-1 and TRBJ1-5; D gene unclear. The CDR3 length is 16 residues. V lost 1 base and J 3 bases, leaving 13 bases between the germline ends. Germline values: CDR1 MNHNS, CDR2 SASEGT. CDR3 region: CASSEDKRYDNQPQHF. The CDR3 nucleotides are TGTGCCAGCAGTGAAGATAAGCGGTACGACAATCAGCCCCAGCATTTT.

In its sample, this clone was seen a few times. V usage is TRBV30 and J usage is TRBJ2-7; a possible D gene is TRBD1 (6 bases). The germline gives CDR1 GTSNPN, CDR2 SVGIG (reference sequence). Between the trimmed V and J ends, which lost 7 bases and 0 bases, there was a span of 10 bases. CDR3 size: 12 residues. This chain's CDR3 is CAFRDNSYEQYF. The CDR3 DNA follows: TGTGCCTTCCGGGACAACTCCTACGAGCAGTACTTC.

The J gene is TRBJ1-4, the V gene TRBV2; weak D call: TRBD1 (6 bases). Germline V CDR1 and CDR2: SNHLY, FYNNEI. The CDR3 contains 15 residues. Trimming stripped 3 bases from V and 8 bases from J, with 16 bases between. This chain's CDR3 is CASSEGAARGEKLFF. In nucleotides, the CDR3 is TGTGCCAGCAGTGAGGGGGCAGCGAGAGGGGAAAAACTGTTTTTT. Drawing the rest from reference TRBV2 and TRBJ1-4, the complete variable domain is EPEVTQTPSHQVTQMGQEVILRCVPISNHLYFYWYRQILGQKVEFLVSFYNNEISEKSEIFDDQFSVERPDGSNFTLKIRSTKLEDSAMYFCASSEGAARGEKLFFGSGTQLSVL.

This clone has more than one count but fewer than ten. V usage is TRBV7-2 and J usage is TRBJ2-5; D may be TRBD2 (6 bases). Per the germline V gene, CDR1 is SGHTA and CDR2 is FQGNSA. V lost 2 bases to trimming and J lost 7 bases, with 23 bases between them. This CDR3 has 17 amino acids. CDR3 amino acids: CASSLNSPGGSSGTQYF. The DNA for the CDR3 is TGTGCCAGCAGCTTAAACTCCCCCGGGGGATCGTCGGGGACCCAGTACTTC.

The chain couples TRBV7-2 to TRBJ2-1; 10 bases line up with TRBD2. The germline CDR1 and CDR2 sequences are SGHTA and FQGNSA. The CDR3 has 12 residues. Trimming at V came to 5 bases and at J to 12 bases, leaving 4 bases not matched to a gene. The CDR3 DNA reads TGTGCCAGCAGCGTGGAGCGGGGGGGGCAGTTCTTC. Translating it yields CASSVERGGQFF.

V and J are TRBV30 and TRBJ2-7; 10 positions agree with TRBD1. This CDR3 has 16 amino acids. Germline loops: CDR1 GTSNPN, CDR2 SVGIG (reference sequence). V shed 0 bases, J shed 3 bases, and the junction held 8 bases outside the gene matches. The chain's CDR3 is CAWSVYRRDRGYEQYF. DNA of the CDR3: TGTGCCTGGAGTGTTTATCGTCGGGACAGGGGCTACGAGCAGTACTTC.

V and J are TRBV6-1 and TRBJ1-1, with 8 bases aligning to TRBD1. In germline, CDR1 is MNHNS, CDR2 SASEGT. The CDR3 totals 13 residues. Unmatched junction bases numbered 5, after V lost 1 base and J lost 10 bases. Written as DNA, the CDR3 is TGTGCCAGCAGTGAAGGATACGGGACAGGAGCTTTCTTT. Amino acids: CASSEGYGTGAFF.

The chain uses TRBV28 and TRBJ1-4; tentatively, D is TRBD1 (5 bases). V was trimmed by 8 bases and J by 8 bases, leaving 21 bases between them. The V gene's germline CDR1 is MDHEN and CDR2 SYDVKM. The CDR3 loop spans 15 amino acids. The CDR3 sequence: CASLEGRVLREKLFF. In nucleotides, the CDR3 is TGTGCCAGCTTGGAGGGCAGGGTGTTACGAGAAAAACTGTTTTTT.

The rearrangement joins TRBV19 to TRBJ2-7; the D gene is possibly TRBD2 (6 bases). CDR3 size: 14 residues. Germline CDR1 LNHDA, CDR2 SQIVND (reference sequence). Deletions cut 5 bases from V and 2 bases from J, with 13 bases between. The chain's CDR3 is CASSVAELPYEQYF. DNA of the CDR3: TGTGCCAGTAGTGTAGCGGAGCTCCCCTACGAGCAGTACTTC.

The CDR3 sequence: CASTLTGEEKLFF. In DNA form, the CDR3 reads TGTGCCAGCACTCTCACCGGGGAGGAAAAACTGTTTTTT. The chain combines TRBV6-6 with TRBJ1-4; D uncertain. This CDR3 spans 13 amino acids. Germline loops: CDR1 MNHNY, CDR2 SVGAGI (reference sequence). V was trimmed by 7 bases and J by 8 bases, leaving 14 bases between them.

This chain links TRBV27 with TRBJ1-1; D is possibly TRBD1 (6 bases). V was shortened by 5 bases and J by 0 bases, with 25 bases between the two germline ends. CDR1 and CDR2 (germline): MNHEY, SMNVEV (reference sequence). The CDR3 covers 19 residues. The CDR3 is CASSPITGWGLEMNTEAFF. CDR3 DNA: TGTGCCAGCAGTCCCATCACGGGTTGGGGGCTTGAGATGAACACTGAAGCTTTCTTT.